This is a list of T cell receptor beta chains from one sample in a study of T cells after yellow fever vaccination. From the 5' RACE reads, TCRdb called clonotypes with MiXCR, one entry per CDR3 protein. The sample consists of 250,000 to 350,000 distinct CDR3 sequences, 8.7% of them appearing once. This material consisted of CD4+ T cells sorted from PBMCs, taken 5 days after the yellow fever booster vaccination. The origin of the receptors is a man aged 18 to 29 who received the YFV17D yellow fever vaccine. CDR3s include the opening cysteine and the closing phenylalanine or tryptophan. Each record gives: D gene, V gene, clone size, J gene, CDR3 protein, CDR3 DNA. A D gene is named only where the DNA matches it firmly. Only part of the rows carry a size: once, few, many, or a class if the clone is expanded.

NA	TRBV19	few	TRBJ1-1	CASSTGYAEAFF	TGTGCCAGTAGTACTGGTTACGCTGAAGCTTTCTTT
NA	TRBV6-5	NA	TRBJ1-6	CASSYGQGSNSPLHF	TGTGCCAGCAGTTATGGTCAGGGCTCGAATTCACCCCTCCACTTT
TRBD2	TRBV7-9	NA	TRBJ2-5	CASSLVAGGLQETQYF	TGTGCCAGCAGCTTAGTAGCGGGGGGTCTCCAAGAGACCCAGTACTTC
NA	TRBV25-1	NA	TRBJ2-1	CASSETGSKNEQFF	TGTGCCAGCAGTGAAACAGGGAGTAAGAATGAGCAGTTCTTC
NA	TRBV7-8	NA	TRBJ1-6	CASIQGVSSSYNSPLHF	TGTGCCAGCATCCAAGGGGTATCAAGCTCCTATAATTCACCCCTCCACTTT
TRBD1	TRBV5-1	NA	TRBJ1-6	CASSNGDRQNSPLHF	TGCGCCAGCAGCAACGGGGACAGGCAGAATTCACCCCTCCACTTT
NA	TRBV10-3	many	TRBJ2-5	CAIRIGHGETQYF	TGTGCCATCAGGATCGGGCATGGGGAGACCCAGTACTTC
NA	TRBV24-1	many	TRBJ1-2	CAIGGGPYGYTF	TGTGCCATCGGGGGGGGCCCCTATGGCTACACCTTC
TRBD1	TRBV29-1	many	TRBJ1-4	CSVDGGGVEKLFF	TGCAGCGTTGATGGAGGGGGCGTTGAAAAACTGTTTTTT
NA	TRBV10-3	NA	TRBJ2-7	CAISESDIGPGEQYF	TGTGCCATCAGTGAGTCGGATATCGGACCGGGGGAGCAGTACTTC
NA	TRBV27	NA	TRBJ1-4	CASSPRWWDEKLFF	TGTGCCAGCAGTCCTCGATGGTGGGATGAAAAACTGTTTTTT
NA	TRBV4-1	many	TRBJ2-3	CASSRRAFSSTDTQYF	TGCGCCAGCAGCCGACGGGCGTTTTCTAGCACAGATACGCAGTATTTT
NA	TRBV5-1	many	TRBJ1-2	CASSLDGGYTF	TGCGCCAGCAGCTTGGACGGTGGCTACACCTTC